This T cell receptor beta chain came from a study of cytomegalovirus exposure and HLA in healthy donors. Germline values: CDR1 SGHNT, CDR2 YENEEA. The CDR3 loop spans 12 amino acids. Deletions cut 0 bases from V and 5 bases from J, with 5 bases between. This clone appeared a few times. PCR primers comprised 60 Vbeta and 13 Jbeta primers. Method: immunoSEQ multiplex PCR; TCRdb's copy keeps in-frame clones and lacks some. The sample includes 120,000 or so clones, around two thirds of them seen just once. The TCR sequence derives from a woman in her thirties or forties in good health and CMV-seropositive. Sequencing input: PBMCs. The chain links TRBV11-3 to TRBJ2-7; D gene unclear. DNA of the CDR3: TGTGCCAGCAGCTTAGATACGGACGAGCAGTACTTC. Translation: CASSLDTDEQYF.